This T cell receptor (beta chain) originates from a study of early stage breast cancer tumors. Whole-study context: Most of the 16 invasive tumors were ER+, PR+ and HER2-.

V trimming: 5 bases; J trimming: 5 bases; junction bases outside the gene matches: 8. The CDR3 extends over 16 amino acids. From germline, CDR1 is MDHEN and CDR2 SYDVKM. The study's findings and limits: Enriched TCRB sequences shared across patients were mostly commonly generated sequences.

For this clone: Its antigen is unknown.

Each sample had two DNA replicates, 0.45 to 0.65 ug blood or roughly 1.4 ug tissue. Generated by immunoSEQ multiplex PCR, the TCRdb table keeps only in-frame clones and is missing some. The sample carries tens of thousands of clones, roughly 72% recorded once. The receptor comes from a person aged 60 to 70 with breast cancer. V usage is TRBV28 and J usage is TRBJ2-5, with 13 bases aligning to TRBD2. Input material: blood. The CDR3 reads CASSTRTSGRRETQYF. CDR3 DNA: TGTGCCAGCAGTACACGGACTAGCGGGAGAAGGGAGACCCAGTACTTC. The complete variable domain, with remaining parts taken from reference TRBV28 and TRBJ2-5, reads DVKVTQSSRYLVKRTGEKVFLECVQDMDHENMFWYRQDPGLGLRLIYFSYDVKMKEKGDIPEGYSVSREKKERFSLILESASTNQTSMYLCASSTRTSGRRETQYFGPGTRLLVL.